This record concerns one TCR beta chain sequence. The record originates from a study of cytomegalovirus exposure and HLA in healthy donors. Amplification used 60 Vbeta primers and 13 Jbeta primers. Clones were sequenced by immunoSEQ multiplex PCR, and TCRdb holds only the in-frame ones, with some missing. The data contain approximately 270,000 clones, about 80% of them singletons. The clonotype was recovered from a girl aged 2 to 9 in good health and CMV-seronegative. Material: PBMCs.

CDR3 protein: CASSPWSSRGGTKNIQYF. CDR3 DNA: TGTGCCAGCAGCCCATGGTCTTCCAGAGGTGGTACCAAAAACATTCAGTACTTC. The chain uses TRBV7-9 and TRBJ2-4; D gene ambiguous. Germline loops: CDR1 SEHNR, CDR2 FQNEAQ (reference sequence). The germline V and J ends were trimmed by 5 bases and 2 bases, with 22 bases remaining between them. The CDR3 has 18 amino acids.